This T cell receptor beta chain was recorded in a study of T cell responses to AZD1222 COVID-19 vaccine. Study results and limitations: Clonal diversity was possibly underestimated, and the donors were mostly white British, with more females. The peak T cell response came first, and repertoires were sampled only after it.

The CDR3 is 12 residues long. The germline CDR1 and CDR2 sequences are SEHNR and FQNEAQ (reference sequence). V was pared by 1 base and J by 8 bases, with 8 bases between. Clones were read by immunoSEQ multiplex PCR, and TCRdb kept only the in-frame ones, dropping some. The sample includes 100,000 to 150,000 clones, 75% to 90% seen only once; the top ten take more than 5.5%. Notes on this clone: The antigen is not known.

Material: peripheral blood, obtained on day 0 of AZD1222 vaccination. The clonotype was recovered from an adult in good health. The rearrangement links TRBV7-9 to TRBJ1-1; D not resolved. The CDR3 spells CASSLVVGEAFF. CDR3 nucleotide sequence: TGTGCCAGCAGCTTAGTAGTAGGCGAAGCTTTCTTT.